This TCR beta chain stems from a study of type 1 regulatory T cells. Background on the study: An in vitro protocol generated T-allo10, a Tr1-enriched, alloantigen-specific CD4 T cell product.

Study conclusions and caveats: Compared with non-Tr1 cells, Tr1 cells showed a narrower TCR repertoire.

TCRdb analysed the reads with MiXCR anew, one entry per CDR3 protein. The sample yields some 60,000 distinct CDR3 sequences, approximately 60% seen once. This CDR3 spans 15 amino acids. Germline CDR1 reads ENHRY; CDR2 reads SYGVKD. Between the trimmed V and J ends, which lost 11 bases and 2 bases, there was a span of 18 bases. On this clonotype itself: The antigen remains unidentified.

Sequenced: cultured non-Tr1 T cells, either the whole culture or a sorted T cell fraction (not recorded which). The sequence was collected from a human donor in good health. The chain links TRBV10-3 to TRBJ2-2; possible D gene TRBD2, 6 bases. The DNA of the CDR3 is TGTGCCGTCTCTTATGGAGGGGTTAACACCGGGGAGCTGTTTTTT. Translating it yields CAVSYGGVNTGELFF.